Shown below are 7 T cell receptor beta chains from a single sample sequenced in a study of vaccination and CD4 T cells after COVID-19. Treatment in this sample: approximately 9-day PBMC culture with coronavirus spike peptide pools or control peptides (ViraFEST assay). CD4+ T cells that had been cultured provided DNA sequenced with the Oncomine TCR Beta short-read assay. From the PCR reads, TCRdb called clonotypes with MiXCR, one entry per CDR3 protein. The data contain around 15,000 distinct CDR3 sequences, roughly 50% of them singletons. No antigen has been assigned to these receptors. The sample in question was CD4+ T cells from blood, cultured in vitro, obtained before SARS-CoV-2 vaccination. The receptors shown here come from a human donor who had recovered from COVID-19.

The chain has TRBV7-9 and TRBJ2-5, with TRBD2 matching over 11 bases. CDR3 size: 17 residues. V lost 3 bases and J lost 1; bases outside the gene matches: 7. Per germline, CDR1 SEHNR and CDR2 FQNEAQ (reference sequence). The DNA for the CDR3 is TGTGCCAGCAGCTTCGTAGCGGGAGGGCCCGGCCAAGAGACCCAGTACTTC. Its protein is CASSFVAGGPGQETQYF.

The rearrangement uses TRBV12-3 or TRBV12-4 and TRBJ2-7, with 8 bases matching TRBD2. J gave up 2 bases and V 9 bases, and 3 bases lay outside the gene matches. The CDR3 totals 12 residues. As DNA, the CDR3 is TGTGCCAGTCGACTAGCGACCTACGAGCAGTACTTC. Its protein is CASRLATYEQYF.

The genes are TRBV28 and TRBJ2-7; D gene ambiguous. The CDR3 spans 13 residues. V was shortened by 8 bases and J by 4 bases, with 15 bases between the two germline ends. Germline assignment: CDR1 MDHEN and CDR2 SYDVKM. The CDR3 reads CASRISQQYEQYF. The CDR3 DNA is TGTGCCAGCCGTATCTCACAGCAGTACGAGCAGTACTTC.

Turning to this clonotype: The junction departs from germline at one end; a sequencing error may be responsible. V and J are TRBV27 and TRBJ1-1; D is perhaps TRBD1 (6 bases). This CDR3 comprises 15 residues. The germline CDR1 and CDR2 sequences are MNHEY and SMNVEV (reference sequence). CDR3 loop: CVSSLEQGRPTEAFF. CDR3 coding DNA: TGTGTCAGCAGTCTAGAACAGGGACGACCAACTGAAGCTTTCTTT.

The chain employs TRBV18 and TRBJ1-5; the D is unclear. Looked up from germline, CDR1 is KGHSH and CDR2 is LQKENI. V gave up 2 bases and J gave up 4 bases, with 9 bases separating them. The CDR3 is 14 amino acids. CDR3 amino acids: CASSPLGSNQPQHF. The CDR3 DNA reads as TGTGCCAGCTCACCATTGGGGTCTAATCAGCCCCAGCATTTT.

The chain has TRBV27 and TRBJ2-3, with 12 bases aligning to TRBD2. CDR3 length: 19 residues. Germline values: CDR1 MNHEY, CDR2 SMNVEV (reference sequence). V lost 5 bases and J lost 3; bases outside the gene matches: 15. CDR3: CASSPTLRTSGKPTDTQYF. In DNA form, the CDR3 reads TGTGCCAGCAGTCCTACCCTGCGGACTAGCGGGAAACCTACAGATACGCAGTATTTT.

This clonotype has only a few counts. This chain links TRBV6-1 with TRBJ2-5; 7 nucleotides match TRBD1. Germline CDR1 MNHNS, CDR2 SASEGT. The CDR3 sequence is 13 residues long. V trimming: 4 bases; J trimming: 5 bases; junction bases outside the gene matches: 4. In nucleotides, the CDR3 is TGTGCCAGCAGTGCAAGCAGGGGGGAGACCCAGTACTTC. Its translation is CASSASRGETQYF.